One sample yielded the 10 T cell receptor beta chains listed below, sequenced in a study of T cell clonotyping in hematopoietic cell transplantation. Sequencing used immunoSEQ multiplex PCR; TCRdb keeps in-frame clones, though not all of them. The profile covers approximately 12,000 clones, with approximately 65% appearing a single time and about 15% taken by the ten largest. The sequences come from peripheral blood mononuclear cells, collected 180 days after allogeneic stem cell transplant. The source of these receptors is a male patient over 55 who had an allogeneic stem cell transplant from an unrelated donor, so the T cells may come from the graft donor. Some clones in this sample may be carry-over from other donors' samples.

This rearrangement joins TRBV23-1 to TRBJ1-2; 7 bases agree with TRBD1. TRBV23-1 is marked as an open reading frame, function uncertain. Unmatched junction bases numbered 8, after V lost 0 bases and J lost 7 bases. CDR3 size: 15 residues. CDR3 amino acids: CASSQSPGGGCGYTF. The CDR3 DNA reads as TGCGCCAGCAGTCAATCCCCAGGAGGGGGCTGTGGCTACACCTTC.

CDR3 sequence reads: CASSPTRGRWEQYF. In nucleotides, the CDR3 is TGTGCCAGCAGTCCCACTAGGGGGCGGTGGGAGCAGTACTTC. This chain uses TRBV6-1 with TRBJ2-5, with TRBD1 identical over 7 bases. The CDR3 spans 14 residues. Germline CDR1 and CDR2: MNHNS and SASEGT. The V and J ends lost 5 bases and 11 bases, in that order; junction bases with no gene match: 14.

V and J are TRBV14 and TRBJ2-3, with 9 bases matching TRBD1. CDR3 length: 15 amino acids. With 4 bases clipped from V and 4 bases from J, the junction kept 6 bases outside the gene matches. The V gene's germline CDR1 is SGHDN and CDR2 FVKESK. Here the CDR3 DNA reads TGTGCCAGCAGCCGGCGGACAGGGGTGTCAGATACGCAGTATTTT. Translation: CASSRRTGVSDTQYF.

This clone was found a few times. The rearrangement uses TRBV29-1 and TRBJ1-1; 7 nucleotides align to TRBD1. Germline V gene sequence: CDR1 SQVTM, CDR2 ANQGSEA. J was trimmed by 8 bases and V by 7 bases; bases with no gene match: 13. The length of the CDR3 is 13 residues. This chain's CDR3 is CSAGRGRGEEAFF. Here the CDR3 DNA reads TGCAGCGCCGGGAGGGGGCGAGGGGAAGAAGCTTTCTTT. The variable domain in full, completed from reference TRBV29-1 and TRBJ1-1, reads SAVISQKPSRDICQRGTSLTIQCQVDSQVTMMFWYRQQPGQSLTLIATANQGSEATYESGFVIDKFPISRPNLTFSTLTVSNMSPEDSSIYLCSAGRGRGEEAFFGQGTRLTVV.

The chain joins TRBV6-6 to TRBJ2-7; 7 bases are a match to TRBD1. V lost 6 bases, J lost 4 bases, and 15 bases stayed unmatched. CDR3 size: 16 residues. From germline, CDR1 is MNHNY and CDR2 SVGAGI (reference sequence). CDR3 amino acids: CASSSYRGPVDYEQYF. CDR3 bases: TGTGCCAGCAGCTCTTACAGGGGTCCAGTAGATTACGAGCAGTACTTC.

This rearrangement joins TRBV13 to TRBJ1-6; 9 bases line up with TRBD1. The germline V gene has CDR1 PRHDT and CDR2 FYEKMQ (reference sequence). The length of the CDR3 is 16 residues. V was pared by 6 bases and J by 6 bases, with 9 bases of the junction left unmatched. The CDR3 nucleotides are TGTGCCAGCAGATCACAGGGGGCGAGAGGTAATTCACCCCTCCACTTT. The encoded protein is CASRSQGARGNSPLHF. Complete variable domain (other parts from reference TRBV13 and TRBJ1-6): AAGVIQSPRHLIKEKRETATLKCYPIPRHDTVYWYQQGPGQDPQFLISFYEKMQSDKGSIPDRFSAQQFSDYHSELNMSSLELGDSALYFCASRSQGARGNSPLHFGNGTRLTVT.

The rearrangement joins TRBV30 to TRBJ2-5; no definite D call. Trimming removed 0 bases at V and 6 bases at J, with 14 bases between. The CDR3 consists of 14 residues. CDR1 is GTSNPN, CDR2 SVGIG, per germline (reference sequence). CDR3 region: CAWSVDAVIQTQYF. CDR3 nucleotide sequence: TGTGCCTGGAGTGTAGACGCGGTGATTCAGACCCAGTACTTC.

The rearrangement links TRBV2 to TRBJ1-3; TRBD1 matches 8 bases. CDR1 and CDR2 (germline): SNHLY, FYNNEI. With 5 bases clipped from V and 7 bases from J, the junction kept 1 base outside the gene matches. This CDR3 spans 12 amino acids. DNA of the CDR3: TGTGCCAGCAGTTGGACAGGGAACACCATATATTTT. Translated, it gives CASSWTGNTIYF.

As DNA, the CDR3 is TGTGCCTGGGCCCGCGGGAGTCGGGCAGATACGCAGTATTTT. It codes for CAWARGSRADTQYF. This chain links TRBV30 with TRBJ2-3; 7 nucleotides match TRBD2. Trimming took 5 bases from V and 4 from J; bases not matched to a gene: 9. The CDR3 is 14 amino acids. Germline values: CDR1 GTSNPN, CDR2 SVGIG (reference sequence).

This clone was detected only a few times. The CDR3 coding sequence is TGTGCCAGCCTCTACGGGGGACCCCGGCTGGGACTAGCGGGGCTAATTTACGAGCAGTACTTC. Amino acid sequence: CASLYGGPRLGLAGLIYEQYF. The chain recombines TRBV28 with TRBJ2-7; 13 bases are shared with TRBD2. Germline CDR1 is MDHEN and CDR2 is SYDVKM. Trimming at V came to 8 bases and at J to 4 bases, leaving 26 bases not matched to a gene. This CDR3 has 21 amino acids.